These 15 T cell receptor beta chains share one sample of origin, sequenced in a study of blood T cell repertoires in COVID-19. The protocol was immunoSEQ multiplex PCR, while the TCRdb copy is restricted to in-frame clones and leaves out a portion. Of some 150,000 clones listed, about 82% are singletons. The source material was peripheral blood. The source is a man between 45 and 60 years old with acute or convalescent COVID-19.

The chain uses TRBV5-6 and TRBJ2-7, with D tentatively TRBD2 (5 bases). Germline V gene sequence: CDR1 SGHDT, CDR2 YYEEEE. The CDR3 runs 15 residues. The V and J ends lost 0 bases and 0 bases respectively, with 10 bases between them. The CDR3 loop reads CASSLAPGLSYEQYF. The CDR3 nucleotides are TGTGCCAGCAGCTTGGCGCCAGGACTCTCCTACGAGCAGTACTTC.

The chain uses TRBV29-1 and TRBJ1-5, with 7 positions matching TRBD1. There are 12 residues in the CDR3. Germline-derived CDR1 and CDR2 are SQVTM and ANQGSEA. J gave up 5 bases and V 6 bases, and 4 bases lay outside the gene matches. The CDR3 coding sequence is TGCAGCGTGGGTGACAGGGATCAGCCCCAGCATTTT. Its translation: CSVGDRDQPQHF.

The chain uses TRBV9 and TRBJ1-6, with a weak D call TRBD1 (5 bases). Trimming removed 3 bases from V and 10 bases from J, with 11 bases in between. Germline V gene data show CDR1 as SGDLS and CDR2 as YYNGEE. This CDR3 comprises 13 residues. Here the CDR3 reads CASSGDGASPLHF. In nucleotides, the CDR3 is TGTGCCAGCAGCGGGGATGGGGCCTCACCCCTCCACTTT. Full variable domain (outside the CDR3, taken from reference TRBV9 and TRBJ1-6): DSGVTQTPKHLITATGQRVTLRCSPRSGDLSVYWYQQSLDQGLQFLIQYYNGEERAKGNILERFSAQQFPDLHSELNLSSLELGDSALYFCASSGDGASPLHFGNGTRLTVT.

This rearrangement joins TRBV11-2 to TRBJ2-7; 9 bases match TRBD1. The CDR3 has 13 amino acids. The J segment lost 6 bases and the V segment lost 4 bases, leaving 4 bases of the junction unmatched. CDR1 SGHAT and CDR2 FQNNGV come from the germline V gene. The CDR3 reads CASSWGQGFEQYF. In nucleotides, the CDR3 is TGTGCCAGCAGCTGGGGACAGGGTTTCGAGCAGTACTTC.

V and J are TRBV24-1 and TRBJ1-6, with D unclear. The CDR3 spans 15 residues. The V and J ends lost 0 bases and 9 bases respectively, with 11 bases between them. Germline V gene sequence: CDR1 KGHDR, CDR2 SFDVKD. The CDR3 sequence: CATSDLSGFGSPLHF. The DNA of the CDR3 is TGTGCCACCAGTGATTTGTCGGGGTTTGGTTCACCCCTCCACTTT.

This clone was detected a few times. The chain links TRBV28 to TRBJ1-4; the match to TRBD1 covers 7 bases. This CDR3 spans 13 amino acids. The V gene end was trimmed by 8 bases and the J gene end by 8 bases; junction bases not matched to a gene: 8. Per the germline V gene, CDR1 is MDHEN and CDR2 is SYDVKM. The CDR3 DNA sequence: TGTGCCAGCCAGACAGGGAGTCGGGAAAAACTGTTTTTT. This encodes CASQTGSREKLFF.

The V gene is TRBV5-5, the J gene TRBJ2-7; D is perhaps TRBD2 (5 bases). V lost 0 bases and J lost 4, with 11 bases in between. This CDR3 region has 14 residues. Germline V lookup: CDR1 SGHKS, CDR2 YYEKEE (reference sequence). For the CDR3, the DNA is TGTGCCAGCAGCTTGGCTCCTAGCAGTTACGAGCAGTACTTC. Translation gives CASSLAPSSYEQYF.

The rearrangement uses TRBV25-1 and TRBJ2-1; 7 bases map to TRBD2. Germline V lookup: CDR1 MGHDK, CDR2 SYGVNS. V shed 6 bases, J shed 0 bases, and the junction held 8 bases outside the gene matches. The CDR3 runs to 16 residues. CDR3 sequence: CASRGAGGSSYNEQFF. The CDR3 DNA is TGTGCCAGCAGAGGAGCAGGCGGGAGCTCCTACAATGAGCAGTTCTTC.

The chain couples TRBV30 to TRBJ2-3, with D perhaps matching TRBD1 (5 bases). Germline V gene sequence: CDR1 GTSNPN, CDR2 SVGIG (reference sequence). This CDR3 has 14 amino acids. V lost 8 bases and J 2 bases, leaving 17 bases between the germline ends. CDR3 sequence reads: CAEVPKGHTDTQYF. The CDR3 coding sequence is TGTGCCGAAGTACCAAAGGGGCACACAGATACGCAGTATTTT. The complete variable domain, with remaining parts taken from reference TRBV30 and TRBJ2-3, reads SQTIHQWPATLVQPVGSPLSLECTVEGTSNPNLYWYRQAAGRGLQLLFYSVGIGQISSEVPQNLSASRPQDRQFILSSKKLLLSDSGFYLCAEVPKGHTDTQYFGPGTRLTVL.

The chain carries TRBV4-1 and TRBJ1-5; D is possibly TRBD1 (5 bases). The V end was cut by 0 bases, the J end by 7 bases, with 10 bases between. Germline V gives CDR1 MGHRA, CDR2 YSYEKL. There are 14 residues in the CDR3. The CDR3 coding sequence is TGCGCCAGCAGCCAAGATAGTCAGGGCCAGCCCCAGCATTTT. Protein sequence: CASSQDSQGQPQHF.

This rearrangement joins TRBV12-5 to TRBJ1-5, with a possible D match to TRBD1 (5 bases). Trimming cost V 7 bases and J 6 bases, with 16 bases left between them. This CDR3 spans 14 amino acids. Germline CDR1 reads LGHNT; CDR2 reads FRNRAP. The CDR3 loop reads CASARQWQGQPQHF. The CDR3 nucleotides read TGTGCTAGTGCCAGACAGTGGCAGGGTCAGCCCCAGCATTTT.

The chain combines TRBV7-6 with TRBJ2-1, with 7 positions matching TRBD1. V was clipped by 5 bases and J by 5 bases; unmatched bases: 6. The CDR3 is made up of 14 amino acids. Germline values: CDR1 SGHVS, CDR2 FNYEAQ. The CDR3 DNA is TGTGCCAGCAGCCACCGGGACAGCCACAATGAGCAGTTCTTC. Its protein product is CASSHRDSHNEQFF.

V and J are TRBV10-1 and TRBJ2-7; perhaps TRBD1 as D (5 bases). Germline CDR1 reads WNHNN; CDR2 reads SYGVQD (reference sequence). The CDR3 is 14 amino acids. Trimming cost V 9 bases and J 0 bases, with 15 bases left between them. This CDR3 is CASSSTASSYEQYF. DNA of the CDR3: TGCGCCAGTTCCTCGACAGCTTCCTCCTACGAGCAGTACTTC.

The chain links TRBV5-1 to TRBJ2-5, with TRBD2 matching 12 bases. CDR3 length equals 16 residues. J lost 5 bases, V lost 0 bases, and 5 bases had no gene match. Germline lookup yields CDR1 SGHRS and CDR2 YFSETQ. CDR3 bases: TGCGCCAGCAGCTTGGCTAGCGGGGGGGCAGAGGAGACCCAGTACTTC. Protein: CASSLASGGAEETQYF.

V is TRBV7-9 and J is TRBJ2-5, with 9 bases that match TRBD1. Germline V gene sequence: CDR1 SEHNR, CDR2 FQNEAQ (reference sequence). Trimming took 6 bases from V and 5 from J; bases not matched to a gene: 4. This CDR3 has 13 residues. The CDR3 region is CASRTGGVETQYF. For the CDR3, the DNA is TGTGCCAGCAGGACAGGGGGGGTTGAGACCCAGTACTTC.